Listed below are T cell receptor beta chains from one sample, sequenced in a study of blood T cell repertoires in COVID-19. Sequencing used immunoSEQ multiplex PCR; TCRdb keeps in-frame clones, though not all of them. The table shows hundreds of thousands of clones, with about 82% occurring only once. The sample taken for sequencing was peripheral blood. Source of these receptors: a man aged 45-65 years with active or convalescent COVID-19. The CDR3 runs from the conserved cysteine through the conserved F or W. D genes are given only for firm matches. Clone size is given for some rows only: seen once, a few or many times, or a class if the clone is expanded.

J: TRBJ1-1; size: NA; V: TRBV6-2/TRBV6-3; D: NA; CDR3: CASSSPEFRVEAFF; DNA: TGTGCCAGCAGTTCCCCAGAATTTCGGGTTGAAGCTTTCTTT
J: TRBJ2-1; size: NA; V: TRBV9; D: TRBD2; CDR3: CASSVSSGSPYNEQFF; DNA: TGTGCCAGCAGCGTAAGTAGCGGGAGCCCTTACAATGAGCAGTTCTTC
J: TRBJ2-2; size: NA; V: TRBV2; D: TRBD1; CDR3: CASRRDRGNTGELFF; DNA: TGTGCCAGCAGGCGCGACAGGGGGAACACCGGGGAGCTGTTTTTT
J: TRBJ2-3; size: NA; V: TRBV7-9; D: TRBD2; CDR3: CASSFSGRDISTDTQYF; DNA: TGTGCCAGCAGCTTTAGCGGGAGGGACATCTCCACAGATACGCAGTATTTT
J: TRBJ2-3; size: NA; V: TRBV30; D: NA; CDR3: CARRQEGTQYF; DNA: TGTGCCCGAAGGCAGGAGGGTACGCAGTATTTT
J: TRBJ2-7; size: NA; V: TRBV5-1; D: TRBD2; CDR3: CASSFAGGTNEQYF; DNA: TGCGCCAGCAGCTTCGCGGGAGGGACTAACGAGCAGTACTTC
J: TRBJ2-5; size: NA; V: TRBV5-1; D: NA; CDR3: CASSLGDSGWGETQYF; DNA: TGCGCCAGCAGCTTGGGGGATAGCGGATGGGGCGAGACCCAGTACTTC
J: TRBJ1-1; size: NA; V: TRBV14; D: NA; CDR3: CASSQDWGVGTEAFF; DNA: TGTGCCAGCAGCCAAGATTGGGGGGTGGGCACTGAAGCTTTCTTT
J: TRBJ2-5; size: once; V: TRBV4-2; D: NA; CDR3: CASSQGENQETQYF; DNA: TGTGCCAGCAGCCAAGGAGAGAACCAAGAGACCCAGTACTTC
J: TRBJ2-1; size: NA; V: TRBV5-1; D: NA; CDR3: CASSTGSYNEQFF; DNA: TGCGCCAGCAGCACAGGGTCCTACAATGAGCAGTTCTTC
J: TRBJ1-1; size: NA; V: TRBV11-2; D: NA; CDR3: CASSFDGPWVGAFF; DNA: TGTGCCAGCAGCTTTGACGGTCCCTGGGTGGGGGCCTTCTTT
J: TRBJ1-6; size: NA; V: TRBV4-2; D: TRBD1; CDR3: CASTTYRGRDSPLHF; DNA: TGTGCCAGCACCACCTACAGGGGGCGAGATTCACCCCTCCACTTT
J: TRBJ2-5; size: few; V: TRBV7-9; D: NA; CDR3: CASSLVVGGRVTQYF; DNA: TGTGCCAGCAGCTTAGTTGTCGGGGGTAGGGTGACCCAGTACTTC
J: TRBJ2-2; size: NA; V: TRBV6-5; D: TRBD2; CDR3: CASLAETGELFF; DNA: TGTGCCAGCCTAGCGGAAACCGGGGAGCTGTTTTTT
J: TRBJ1-4; size: NA; V: TRBV30; D: TRBD1; CDR3: CAWSPGTATNEKLFF; DNA: TGTGCCTGGAGCCCCGGGACAGCAACTAATGAAAAACTGTTTTTT
J: TRBJ2-3; size: NA; V: TRBV7-9; D: NA; CDR3: CASSLIASTDTQYF; DNA: TGTGCCAGCAGCTTAATAGCGAGCACAGATACGCAGTATTTT
J: TRBJ1-4; size: NA; V: TRBV30; D: NA; CDR3: CAWSVQAGAMGKLFF; DNA: TGTGCCTGGAGTGTACAGGCTGGGGCGATGGGAAAACTGTTTTTT
J: TRBJ2-7; size: NA; V: TRBV7-9; D: NA; CDR3: CASSAGSYEQYF; DNA: TGTGCCAGCAGCGCAGGCTCCTACGAGCAGTACTTC